Below, 13 T cell receptor beta chains from the same sample are listed, as sequenced in a study of T cells after yellow fever vaccination. TCRdb reanalysed the 5' RACE reads using MiXCR and keeps one entry per CDR3 protein. The data contain a few hundred thousand distinct CDR3 sequences, around 8.1% of them singletons. This material consisted of PBMCs, taken more than 35 days after the first yellow fever vaccination. These receptors were collected from a man younger than 35 who received the YFV17D yellow fever vaccine.

This clonotype was recorded a few times. The rearrangement links TRBV20-1 to TRBJ1-2; 9 bases align to TRBD1. The V gene's germline CDR1 is DFQATT and CDR2 SNEGSKA (reference sequence). With V trimmed by 2 bases and J by 7 bases, 8 bases remained unmatched. The CDR3 is made up of 14 amino acids. The CDR3, as DNA: TGCAGTGCTAGACGAACAGGGGGCGATTCTGGCTACACCTTC. Its translation is CSARRTGGDSGYTF.

A note on this clonotype: This sequence may be a read error, since a much larger clone differs from it by one base. J is TRBJ2-5 and V is TRBV7-2, with a possible D match to TRBD2 (6 bases). Germline V gene data show CDR1 as SGHTA and CDR2 as FQGNSA. Between the trimmed V and J ends, which lost 5 bases and 4 bases, there was a span of 20 bases. The CDR3 is 16 residues long. The CDR3 DNA follows: TGTGCCAGCAGCCTAGTGGGAGGTCAGGTACGAGAGACCCAGTACTTC. It codes for CASSLVGGQVRETQYF.

The CDR3 nucleotides read TGTGCCAGCAGCCCCCCTGCTCCCAGCACAGATACGCAGTATTTT. Translating gives CASSPPAPSTDTQYF. The chain carries TRBV12-3 or TRBV12-4 and TRBJ2-3; D ambiguous. The CDR3 runs to 15 residues. Trimming left V 6 bases short and J 0 bases short, with 13 bases between.

The V gene is TRBV5-4, the J gene TRBJ1-1; 9 nucleotides agree with TRBD1. V dropped 1 base and J dropped 5; count of bases not matched to a gene: 3. The CDR3 length is 14 residues. The germline CDR1 and CDR2 sequences are SGHNT and YYREEE (reference sequence). The CDR3 DNA reads as TGTGCCAGCAGCTTGCAGGACAGGGGTACTGAAGCTTTCTTT. Encoded protein: CASSLQDRGTEAFF.

This clonotype has only a few counts. The CDR3 DNA reads as TGTGCCAGCTCACCACCGGGCACAGCCAACGTCCTGACTTTC. This sequence encodes CASSPPGTANVLTF. The V and J genes are TRBV18 and TRBJ2-6; no reliable D call. Germline V CDR1 and CDR2: KGHSH, LQKENI. The CDR3 covers 14 residues. Trimming left V 0 bases short and J 7 bases short, with 7 bases between.

The chain joins TRBV9 to TRBJ2-7; 14 bases line up with TRBD2. Germline V gene lookup returns CDR1 SGDLS and CDR2 YYNGEE. Losses at the gene ends were 3 bases for V and 2 bases for J; bases not matched to a gene: 4. The CDR3 length is 16 residues. The CDR3 DNA follows: TGTGCCAGCAGCGCACAGGGACTAGCGGGGGCCTACGAGCAGTACTTC. Its translation: CASSAQGLAGAYEQYF.

This rearrangement joins TRBV20-1 to TRBJ2-4; no clear D. V was cut by 6 bases and J by 7 bases, with 16 bases left in between. Germline lookup yields CDR1 DFQATT and CDR2 SNEGSKA (reference sequence). This CDR3 is 13 amino acids long. The CDR3 DNA reads TGCAGTGCCGAGTCAGGACGTGGGAACATTCAGTACTTC. Translating it yields CSAESGRGNIQYF.

V is TRBV7-9 and J is TRBJ1-2; D perhaps matches TRBD1 (5 bases). Germline loops: CDR1 SEHNR, CDR2 FQNEAQ (reference sequence). CDR3 length: 14 amino acids. V was trimmed by 6 bases and J by 6 bases, leaving 17 bases between them. CDR3 amino acids: CASRAREGLHGYTF. CDR3 DNA sequence: TGTGCCAGCAGGGCACGGGAGGGGCTCCATGGCTACACCTTC. The full variable domain, with the rest looked up from reference TRBV7-9 and TRBJ1-2, is DTGVSQNPRHKITKRGQNVTFRCDPISEHNRLYWYRQTLGQGPEFLTYFQNEAQLEKSRLLSDRFSAERPKGSFSTLEIQRTEQGDSAMYLCASRAREGLHGYTFGSGTRLTVV.

The V call is TRBV7-9, the J call TRBJ2-3, with a possible D match to TRBD2 (5 bases). Trimming left V 1 base short and J 7 bases short, with 12 bases between. There are 14 residues in the CDR3. CDR1 is SEHNR and CDR2 is FQNEAQ in the germline V gene (reference sequence). The chain's CDR3 is CASSLGTAGNTQYF. The CDR3 DNA follows: TGTGCCAGCAGCTTAGGGACGGCCGGGAATACGCAGTATTTT. Using reference TRBV7-9 and TRBJ2-3 for the parts outside the CDR3, the full variable domain is DTGVSQNPRHKITKRGQNVTFRCDPISEHNRLYWYRQTLGQGPEFLTYFQNEAQLEKSRLLSDRFSAERPKGSFSTLEIQRTEQGDSAMYLCASSLGTAGNTQYFGPGTRLTVL.

This clonotype turned up a few times. The gene calls are TRBV12-3 or TRBV12-4 and TRBJ1-5, with 7 nucleotides matching TRBD1. V was clipped by 7 bases and J by 1 base; unmatched bases: 4. The CDR3 contains 14 residues. The CDR3 DNA follows: TGTGCCAGCACCCGACAGGGAAGCAATCAGCCCCAGCATTTT. Its protein is CASTRQGSNQPQHF.

This clonotype occurred many times. The chain is built from TRBV9 and TRBJ2-1; D possibly corresponds to TRBD2 (6 bases). Trimming cost V 0 bases and J 0 bases, with 13 bases left between them. Germline V CDR1 and CDR2: SGDLS, YYNGEE. The CDR3 is 17 amino acids. CDR3 nucleotides: TGTGCCAGCAGCGTAGTGGGGGGTCCCAGCTCCTACAATGAGCAGTTCTTC. This codes for CASSVVGGPSSYNEQFF.

In its sample, this clonotype was seen many times. This rearrangement joins TRBV7-9 to TRBJ2-3; D unclear. This CDR3 spans 13 amino acids. The V gene lost 1 base and the J gene lost 1 base, with 3 bases spanning the gap. Germline V gene data show CDR1 as SEHNR and CDR2 as FQNEAQ (reference sequence). In DNA form, the CDR3 reads TGTGCCAGCAGCTTAGACCGCACAGATACGCAGTATTTT. Translating gives CASSLDRTDTQYF.

A few counts support this clonotype. As DNA, the CDR3 is TGCGCCAGCAGCTCCGCCTTCACAGATACGCAGTATTTT. Translating it yields CASSSAFTDTQYF. The chain couples TRBV5-1 to TRBJ2-3; no definite D call. The CDR3 is 13 residues long. V was cut by 3 bases and J by 2 bases, with 7 bases left in between. The germline CDR1 and CDR2 sequences are SGHRS and YFSETQ.